The rows below give T cell receptor beta chains drawn from one sample of a study of cytomegalovirus exposure and HLA in healthy donors. Some clones are missing from TCRdb's copy, which holds only in-frame ones; the method was immunoSEQ multiplex PCR. Of approximately 160,000 clones listed, 60% to 85% are singletons. The sample comprised PBMCs. The receptors originated from a woman between 50 and 59 years old in good health and CMV-seropositive. Both conserved end residues are part of each CDR3. The D gene is left open where the match is weak. Part of the rows lack a size; the others show once, few, many or a class for expanded clones.

clone_size: once
j_call: TRBJ1-2
d_call: -
v_call: TRBV6-1
cdr3_aa: CASSDLRTSGGYYGYTF

clone_size: -
j_call: TRBJ2-1
d_call: -
v_call: TRBV7-2
cdr3_aa: CASSLGAVSYNEQFF

clone_size: -
j_call: TRBJ2-7
d_call: TRBD2
v_call: TRBV4-3
cdr3_aa: CASSQQAGAYEQYF

clone_size: -
j_call: TRBJ1-1
d_call: -
v_call: TRBV5-6
cdr3_aa: CASSLGQTVSTEAFF

clone_size: -
j_call: TRBJ1-5
d_call: -
v_call: TRBV19
cdr3_aa: CASSIMGDSNQPQHF

clone_size: -
j_call: TRBJ2-2
d_call: -
v_call: TRBV2
cdr3_aa: CASGGYNTGELFF

clone_size: once
j_call: TRBJ2-7
d_call: -
v_call: TRBV7-9
cdr3_aa: CASSPTGYEQYF

clone_size: -
j_call: TRBJ1-3
d_call: -
v_call: TRBV7-2
cdr3_aa: CASSSGGEAGNTIYF

clone_size: few
j_call: TRBJ2-2
d_call: TRBD2
v_call: TRBV27
cdr3_aa: CASRLAGGITGELFF

clone_size: -
j_call: TRBJ2-5
d_call: TRBD2
v_call: TRBV6-1
cdr3_aa: CASSAERGQQETQYF

clone_size: -
j_call: TRBJ2-1
d_call: -
v_call: TRBV6-5
cdr3_aa: CASSLVSYNEQFF

clone_size: -
j_call: TRBJ1-1
d_call: -
v_call: TRBV29-1
cdr3_aa: CSAQPQGSMNTEAFF

clone_size: once
j_call: TRBJ1-6
d_call: -
v_call: TRBV7-9
cdr3_aa: CASSLPGGYSPLHF

clone_size: -
j_call: TRBJ1-5
d_call: -
v_call: TRBV2
cdr3_aa: CASSPQVPNQPQHF

clone_size: -
j_call: TRBJ2-4
d_call: -
v_call: TRBV2
cdr3_aa: CASSEEGKLGVAKNSQYF

clone_size: once
j_call: TRBJ2-2
d_call: -
v_call: TRBV9
cdr3_aa: CASSVTPLVTGELFF

clone_size: -
j_call: TRBJ2-5
d_call: -
v_call: TRBV2
cdr3_aa: CASSEGGETQYF

clone_size: -
j_call: TRBJ2-3
d_call: -
v_call: TRBV5-1
cdr3_aa: CASSLEGRSTDTQYF

clone_size: -
j_call: TRBJ1-5
d_call: -
v_call: TRBV7-2
cdr3_aa: CASSLAAGILNQPQHF

clone_size: -
j_call: TRBJ2-3
d_call: TRBD1
v_call: TRBV28
cdr3_aa: CASSFGQGFTDTQYF

clone_size: few
j_call: TRBJ2-4
d_call: -
v_call: TRBV13
cdr3_aa: CASSLAHPEAKNIQYF

clone_size: -
j_call: TRBJ1-4
d_call: TRBD1
v_call: TRBV2
cdr3_aa: CASSIQGSNEKLFF

clone_size: -
j_call: TRBJ2-7
d_call: -
v_call: TRBV10-3
cdr3_aa: CAISPGQPYEQYF

clone_size: -
j_call: TRBJ2-7
d_call: -
v_call: TRBV7-2
cdr3_aa: CASSSPTAYEQYF

clone_size: -
j_call: TRBJ2-1
d_call: -
v_call: TRBV19
cdr3_aa: CASSIPHPPWDILNEQFF

clone_size: few
j_call: TRBJ1-3
d_call: -
v_call: TRBV7-8
cdr3_aa: CASSLGRLSGNTIYF

clone_size: -
j_call: TRBJ2-1
d_call: -
v_call: TRBV16
cdr3_aa: CASSQGAGLNEQFF

clone_size: -
j_call: TRBJ2-7
d_call: -
v_call: TRBV5-6
cdr3_aa: CASSLGWSAPAGEQYF

clone_size: few
j_call: TRBJ1-1
d_call: -
v_call: TRBV10-1
cdr3_aa: CASQGIRNTEAFF

clone_size: -
j_call: TRBJ2-1
d_call: -
v_call: TRBV30
cdr3_aa: CAGEGSSYNEQFF

clone_size: once
j_call: TRBJ1-2
d_call: TRBD1
v_call: TRBV4-3
cdr3_aa: CASSQVGTGTGYTF

clone_size: once
j_call: TRBJ1-3
d_call: -
v_call: TRBV5-8
cdr3_aa: CASSIGLGQLGNTIYF

clone_size: -
j_call: TRBJ2-1
d_call: TRBD2
v_call: TRBV7-2
cdr3_aa: CASTRAGGPDNEQFF

clone_size: -
j_call: TRBJ1-1
d_call: -
v_call: TRBV5-4
cdr3_aa: CASSANRVRNTEAFF

clone_size: -
j_call: TRBJ2-1
d_call: -
v_call: TRBV4-1
cdr3_aa: CASSFQGYGNEQFF

clone_size: -
j_call: TRBJ1-2
d_call: TRBD1
v_call: TRBV27
cdr3_aa: CASSTSSPGQSGYTF

clone_size: -
j_call: TRBJ1-4
d_call: TRBD1
v_call: TRBV7-9
cdr3_aa: CASSSPTGGNEKLFF

clone_size: once
j_call: TRBJ1-4
d_call: TRBD1
v_call: TRBV5-4
cdr3_aa: CASSSGQGRNEKLFF

clone_size: -
j_call: TRBJ1-3
d_call: -
v_call: TRBV19
cdr3_aa: CASSSGDESSGNTIYF

clone_size: -
j_call: TRBJ1-1
d_call: TRBD1
v_call: TRBV7-9
cdr3_aa: CASSFYSPGTANTEAFF

clone_size: -
j_call: TRBJ1-1
d_call: -
v_call: TRBV7-2
cdr3_aa: CASSSPDRGKPEAFF

clone_size: -
j_call: TRBJ1-2
d_call: -
v_call: TRBV7-8
cdr3_aa: CASSLKGFQGPNFNRNYGYTF

clone_size: -
j_call: TRBJ1-2
d_call: -
v_call: TRBV7-2
cdr3_aa: CASSLGAGDYGYTF

clone_size: -
j_call: TRBJ1-4
d_call: -
v_call: TRBV19
cdr3_aa: CASSKPTGPTGEKLFF

clone_size: -
j_call: TRBJ1-2
d_call: -
v_call: TRBV19
cdr3_aa: CASSIGAEIYGYTF

clone_size: -
j_call: TRBJ1-1
d_call: -
v_call: TRBV5-8
cdr3_aa: CASSFRQAYTEAFF

clone_size: -
j_call: TRBJ1-3
d_call: -
v_call: TRBV28
cdr3_aa: CASSLWAGTSGNTIYF

clone_size: -
j_call: TRBJ1-2
d_call: TRBD1
v_call: TRBV6-5
cdr3_aa: CASSRTGSYYYGYTF

clone_size: once
j_call: TRBJ1-2
d_call: TRBD1
v_call: TRBV19
cdr3_aa: CASSMDRGARYGYTF